This T cell receptor beta chain was captured in a study of CD8+ T cells in alopecia areata. V was clipped by 6 bases and J by 8 bases, with 13 bases between them. Germline V CDR1 and CDR2: MNHEY, SVGAGI. This CDR3 contains 12 residues. This clone was found once. Extracted RNA was reverse transcribed, and the resulting cDNA served as sequencing template. Only in-frame clones appear in the TCRdb table, and some are missing; sequencing was by immunoSEQ multiplex PCR. This repertoire shows approximately 190,000 clones, roughly 50% found once; its top ten account for roughly 5.8%. Treatment given: oral pan-JAK inhibitor, 5-10 mg twice daily.

Sequences were derived from CD4+ T cells sorted from blood, sampled at week 24, from a patient treated with tofacitinib. The J gene is TRBJ1-2, the V gene TRBV6-5; no reliable D call. The receptor's source is a human donor with alopecia areata. The CDR3: CASSYDKEGYTF. The CDR3 bases are TGTGCCAGCAGCTACGATAAAGAGGGCTACACCTTC.